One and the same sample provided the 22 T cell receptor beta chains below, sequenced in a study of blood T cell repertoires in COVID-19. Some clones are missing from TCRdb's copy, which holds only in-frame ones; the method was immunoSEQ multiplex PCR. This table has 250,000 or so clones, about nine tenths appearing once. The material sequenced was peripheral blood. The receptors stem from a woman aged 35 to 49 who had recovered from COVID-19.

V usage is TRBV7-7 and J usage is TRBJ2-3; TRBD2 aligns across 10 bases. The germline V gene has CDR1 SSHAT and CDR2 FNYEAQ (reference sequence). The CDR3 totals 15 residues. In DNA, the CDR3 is TGTGCTAGCGCCGCCGGGACTAGCGGCACAGATACGCAGTATTTT. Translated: CASAAGTSGTDTQYF.

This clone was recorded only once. The CDR3 region is CASSPGTQETQYF. The CDR3, as DNA: TGTGCCAGCTCACCAGGGACTCAGGAGACCCAGTACTTC. The chain employs TRBV18 and TRBJ2-5; possible D gene TRBD2, 6 bases. The germline V and J ends were trimmed by 2 bases and 5 bases, with 9 bases remaining between them. CDR1 and CDR2 (germline): KGHSH, LQKENI. There are 13 residues in the CDR3. Full variable domain (outside the CDR3, taken from reference TRBV18 and TRBJ2-5): NAGVMQNPRHLVRRRGQEARLRCSPMKGHSHVYWYRQLPEEGLKFMVYLQKENIIDESGMPKERFSAEFPKEGPSILRIQQVVRGDSAAYFCASSPGTQETQYFGPGTRLLVL.

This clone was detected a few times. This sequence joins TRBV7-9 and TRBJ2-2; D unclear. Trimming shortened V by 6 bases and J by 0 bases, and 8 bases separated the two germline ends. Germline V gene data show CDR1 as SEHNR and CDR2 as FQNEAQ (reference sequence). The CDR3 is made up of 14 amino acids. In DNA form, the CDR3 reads TGTGCCAGCAGTTTCGACACGAACACCGGGGAGCTGTTTTTT. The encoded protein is CASSFDTNTGELFF.

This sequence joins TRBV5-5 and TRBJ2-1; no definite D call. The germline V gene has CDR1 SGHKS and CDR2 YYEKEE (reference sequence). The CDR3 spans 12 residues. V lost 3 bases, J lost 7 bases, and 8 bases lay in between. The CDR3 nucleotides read TGTGCCAGCAGCTCGGCCGGGAATGAGCAGTTCTTC. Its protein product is CASSSAGNEQFF.

The CDR3 coding sequence is TGTGCCAGCAGCCCGACAGGGGTAGATACGCAGTATTTT. Translated: CASSPTGVDTQYF. This chain links TRBV5-4 with TRBJ2-3, with TRBD1 matching over 8 bases. The CDR3 sequence is 13 residues long. The trim removed 4 bases at V and 5 bases at J, leaving 3 bases unmatched. CDR1 is SGHNT and CDR2 is YYREEE in the germline V gene (reference sequence).

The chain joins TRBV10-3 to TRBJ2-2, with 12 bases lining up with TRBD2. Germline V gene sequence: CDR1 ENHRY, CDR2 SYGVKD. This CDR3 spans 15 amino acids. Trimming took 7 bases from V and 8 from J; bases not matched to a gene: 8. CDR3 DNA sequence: TGTGCCATCAACCGACTAGCGGGAGATATTGGGGAGCTGTTTTTT. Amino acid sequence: CAINRLAGDIGELFF.

The CDR3 DNA follows: TGTGCCAGCAGTCGACAGACCAATCAGCCCCAGCATTTT. It yields the protein CASSRQTNQPQHF. This sequence joins TRBV6-5 and TRBJ1-5, with D possibly TRBD1 on 5 matching bases. V was cut by 5 bases and J by 3 bases, with 8 bases left in between. CDR1 and CDR2 (germline): MNHEY, SVGAGI. The CDR3 is 13 residues long.

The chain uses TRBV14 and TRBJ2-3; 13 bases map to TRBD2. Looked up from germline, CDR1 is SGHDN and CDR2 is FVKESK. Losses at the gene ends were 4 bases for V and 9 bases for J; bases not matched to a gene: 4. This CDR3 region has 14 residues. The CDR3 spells CASSRTSGSSTQYF. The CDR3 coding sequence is TGTGCCAGCAGCCGGACTAGCGGGAGCTCCACGCAGTATTTT. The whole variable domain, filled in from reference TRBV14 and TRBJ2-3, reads EAGVTQFPSHSVIEKGQTVTLRCDPISGHDNLYWYRRVMGKEIKFLLHFVKESKQDESGMPNNRFLAERTGGTYSTLKVQPAELEDSGVYFCASSRTSGSSTQYFGPGTRLTVL.

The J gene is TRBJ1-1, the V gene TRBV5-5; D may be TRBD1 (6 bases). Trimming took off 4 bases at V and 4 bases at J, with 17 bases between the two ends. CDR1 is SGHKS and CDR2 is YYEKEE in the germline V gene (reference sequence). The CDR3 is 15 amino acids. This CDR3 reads CASSPRPGQGTEAFF. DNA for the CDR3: TGTGCCAGCAGCCCCCGTCCGGGACAAGGCACTGAAGCTTTCTTT.

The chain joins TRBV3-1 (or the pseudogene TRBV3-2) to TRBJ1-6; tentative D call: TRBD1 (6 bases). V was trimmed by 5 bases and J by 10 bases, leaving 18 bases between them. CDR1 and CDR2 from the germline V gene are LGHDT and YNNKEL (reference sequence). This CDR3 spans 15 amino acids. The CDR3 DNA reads TGTGCCAGCAGCAGGCAGACAGGAGAAGACTCACCCCTCCACTTT. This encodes CASSRQTGEDSPLHF.

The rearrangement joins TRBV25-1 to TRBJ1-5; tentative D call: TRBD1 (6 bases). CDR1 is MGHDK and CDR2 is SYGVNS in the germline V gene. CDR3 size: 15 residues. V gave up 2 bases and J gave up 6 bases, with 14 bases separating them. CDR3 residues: CASSETGIHSQPQHF. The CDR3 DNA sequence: TGTGCCAGCAGTGAAACAGGGATCCACAGTCAGCCCCAGCATTTT.

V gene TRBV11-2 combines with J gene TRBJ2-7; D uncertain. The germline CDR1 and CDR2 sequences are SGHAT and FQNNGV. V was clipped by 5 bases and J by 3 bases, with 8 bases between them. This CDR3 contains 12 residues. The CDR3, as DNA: TGTGCCAGCAGCCCTACCGACTACGAGCAGTACTTC. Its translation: CASSPTDYEQYF.

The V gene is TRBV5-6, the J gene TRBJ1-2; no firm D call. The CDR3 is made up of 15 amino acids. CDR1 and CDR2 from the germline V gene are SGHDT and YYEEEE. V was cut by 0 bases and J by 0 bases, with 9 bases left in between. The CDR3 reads CASSLGGSTNYGYTF. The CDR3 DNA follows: TGTGCCAGCAGCTTGGGAGGTTCCACTAACTATGGCTACACCTTC. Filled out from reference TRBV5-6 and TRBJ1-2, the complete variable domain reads DAGVTQSPTHLIKTRGQQVTLRCSPKSGHDTVSWYQQALGQGPQFIFQYYEEEERQRGNFPDRFSGHQFPNYSSELNVNALLLGDSALYLCASSLGGSTNYGYTFGSGTRLTVV.

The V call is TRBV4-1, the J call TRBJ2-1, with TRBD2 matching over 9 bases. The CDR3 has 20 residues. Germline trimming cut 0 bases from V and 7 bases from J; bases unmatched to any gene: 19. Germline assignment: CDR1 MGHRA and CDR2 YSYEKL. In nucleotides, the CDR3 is TGCGCCAGCAGCCAAGAAGCGTTCCTAGCGGGATCTGTACTCGGTAATGAGCAGTTCTTC. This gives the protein CASSQEAFLAGSVLGNEQFF.

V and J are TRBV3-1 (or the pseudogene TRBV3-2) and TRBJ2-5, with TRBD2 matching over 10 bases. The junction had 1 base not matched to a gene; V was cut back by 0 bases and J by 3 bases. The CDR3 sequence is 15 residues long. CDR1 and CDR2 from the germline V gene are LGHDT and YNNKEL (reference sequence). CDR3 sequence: CASSQDTSGKETQYF. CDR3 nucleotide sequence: TGTGCCAGCAGCCAAGACACTAGCGGGAAAGAGACCCAGTACTTC.

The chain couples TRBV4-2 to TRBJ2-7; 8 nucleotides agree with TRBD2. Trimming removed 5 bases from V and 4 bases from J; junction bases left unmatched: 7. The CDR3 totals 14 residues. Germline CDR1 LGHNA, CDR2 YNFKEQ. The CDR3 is CASSAGLGEYEQYF. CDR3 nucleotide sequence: TGTGCCAGCAGCGCGGGACTAGGGGAATACGAGCAGTACTTC.

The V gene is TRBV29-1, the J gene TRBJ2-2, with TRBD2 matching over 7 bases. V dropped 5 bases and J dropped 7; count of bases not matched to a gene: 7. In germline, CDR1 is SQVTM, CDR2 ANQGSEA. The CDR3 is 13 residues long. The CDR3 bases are TGCAGCGTTTGGACTAGTGAGGGCGGGGAGCTGTTTTTT. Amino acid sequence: CSVWTSEGGELFF.

The CDR3: CATSDSDRATGELFF. The CDR3 DNA reads as TGTGCCACCAGTGATTCCGACAGGGCGACCGGGGAGCTGTTTTTT. V and J are TRBV24-1 and TRBJ2-2, with TRBD1 matching 7 bases. V shed 2 bases and J 5 bases; nucleotides not matched to a gene: 4. The CDR3 has 15 amino acids. CDR1 and CDR2 (germline): KGHDR, SFDVKD.

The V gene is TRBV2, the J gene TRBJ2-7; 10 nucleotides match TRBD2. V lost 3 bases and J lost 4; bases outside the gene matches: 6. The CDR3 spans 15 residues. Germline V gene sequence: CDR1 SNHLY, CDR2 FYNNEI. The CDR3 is CASSEFSGRSYEQYF. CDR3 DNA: TGTGCCAGCAGTGAGTTTAGCGGGAGGTCGTACGAGCAGTACTTC. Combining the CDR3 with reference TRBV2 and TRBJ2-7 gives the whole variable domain EPEVTQTPSHQVTQMGQEVILRCVPISNHLYFYWYRQILGQKVEFLVSFYNNEISEKSEIFDDQFSVERPDGSNFTLKIRSTKLEDSAMYFCASSEFSGRSYEQYFGPGTRLTVT.

CDR3 coding DNA: TGTGCCAGCAGCCAATCGTACCAAGAGACCCAGTACTTC. This codes for CASSQSYQETQYF. The chain employs TRBV14 and TRBJ2-5; D is unclear. The CDR3 is made up of 13 amino acids. The germline gives CDR1 SGHDN, CDR2 FVKESK. Trimming shortened V by 2 bases and J by 0 bases, and 4 bases separated the two germline ends.

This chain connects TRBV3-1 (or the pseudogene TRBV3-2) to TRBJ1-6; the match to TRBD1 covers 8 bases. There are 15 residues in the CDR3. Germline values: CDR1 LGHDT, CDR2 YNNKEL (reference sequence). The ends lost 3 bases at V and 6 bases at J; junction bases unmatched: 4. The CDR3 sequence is CASSQRTGSNSPLHF. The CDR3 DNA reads TGTGCCAGCAGCCAGAGGACAGGGAGTAATTCACCCCTCCACTTT.

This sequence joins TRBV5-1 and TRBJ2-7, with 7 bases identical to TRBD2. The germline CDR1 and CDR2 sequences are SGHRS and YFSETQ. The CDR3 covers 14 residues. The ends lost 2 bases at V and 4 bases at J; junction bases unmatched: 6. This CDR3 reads CASSFQERGYEQYF. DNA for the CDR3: TGCGCCAGCAGCTTCCAGGAGCGGGGATACGAGCAGTACTTC.